Reported below is one TCR beta chain. Its specificity is unknown. CDR1 SGHNT and CDR2 YYREEE come from the germline V gene (reference sequence). The V and J ends lost 4 bases and 2 bases, in that order; junction bases with no gene match: 10. The CDR3 has 16 amino acids. The sample belongs to a study of beta chain features in type 1 diabetes. Overall study findings and caveats: The VDJ junctions of type 1 diabetes patients carried fewer insertions and more deletions. For patients, the naive, central memory and Treg TCRB repertoires appeared more alike than for healthy donors.

Sequencing targeted expressed TCRB transcripts, as all isolated RNA had been reverse transcribed. About 3.57 million reads per sample were averaged for naive, central memory and regulatory samples. The assay was immunoSEQ multiplex PCR, and TCRdb's table has in-frame clones only and misses some. The sample has hundreds of thousands of clones, roughly 12% seen once. Purity (above 98%) was reached by all sorted populations. The clonotype comes from a man aged 18 to 29 in good health. Input material: naive CD4+ T cells from blood. The chain carries TRBV5-4 and TRBJ2-7, with 9 bases matching TRBD1. CDR3: CASSPDGDRAAYEQYF. CDR3 coding DNA: TGTGCCAGCAGCCCCGACGGGGACAGGGCAGCCTACGAGCAGTACTTC.